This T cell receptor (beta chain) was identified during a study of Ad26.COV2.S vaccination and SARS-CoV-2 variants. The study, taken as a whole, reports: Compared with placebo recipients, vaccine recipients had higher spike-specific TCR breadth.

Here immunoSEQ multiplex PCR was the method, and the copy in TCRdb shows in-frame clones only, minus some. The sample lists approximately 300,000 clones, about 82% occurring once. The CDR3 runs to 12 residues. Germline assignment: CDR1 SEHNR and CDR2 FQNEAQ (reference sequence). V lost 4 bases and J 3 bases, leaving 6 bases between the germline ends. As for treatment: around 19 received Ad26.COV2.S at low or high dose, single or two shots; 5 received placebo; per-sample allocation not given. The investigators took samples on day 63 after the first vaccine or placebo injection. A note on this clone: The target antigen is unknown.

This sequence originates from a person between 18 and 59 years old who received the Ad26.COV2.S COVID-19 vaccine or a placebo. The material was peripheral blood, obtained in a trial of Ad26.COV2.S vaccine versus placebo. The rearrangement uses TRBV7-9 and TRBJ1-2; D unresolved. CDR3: CASSYLDYGYTF. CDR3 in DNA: TGTGCCAGCAGCTACTTGGACTATGGCTACACCTTC. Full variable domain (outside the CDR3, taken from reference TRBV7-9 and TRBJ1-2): DTGVSQNPRHKITKRGQNVTFRCDPISEHNRLYWYRQTLGQGPEFLTYFQNEAQLEKSRLLSDRFSAERPKGSFSTLEIQRTEQGDSAMYLCASSYLDYGYTFGSGTRLTVV.